This T cell receptor (beta chain) was recovered during a study of T cell responses to AZD1222 COVID-19 vaccine. Assay: immunoSEQ multiplex PCR; the TCRdb copy retains only in-frame clones and omits some. The data show 90,000 to 95,000 clones, approximately 91% seen once. V was trimmed by 2 bases and J by 5 bases, leaving 4 bases between them. Germline CDR1 and CDR2: LGHDT and YNNKEL (reference sequence). This CDR3 is built from 11 residues. In the case of this clone: Its specificity is not known.

Study results and caveats: Across the whole spike, CD4 TCRs peaked at regions 160-218 and 743-854.

This chain links TRBV3-1 (or the pseudogene TRBV3-2) with TRBJ2-7; D is ambiguous. The receptor comes from an adult in good health. The input for sequencing was peripheral blood, taken on day 0 of AZD1222 vaccination. CDR3 loop: CASSQYDEQYF. DNA for the CDR3: TGTGCCAGCAGCCAATACGACGAGCAGTACTTC.